This record covers a single T cell receptor beta chain. The antigen is undetermined. These data originate in a study of glioma-infiltrating T cells after dendritic cell vaccination. Indicated time point: after dendritic cell vaccination, including at tumor progression/relapse. Study conclusions and caveats: TCR clonality showed no direct relationship with survival. Higher pretreatment TIL content predicted longer progression-free time and survival. The cohort had few patients with full blood and tumor sets.

CDR3 size: 13 residues. Germline V lookup: CDR1 SGHNT, CDR2 YENEEA. V was clipped by 3 bases and J by 9 bases; unmatched bases: 3. The primer mix had 60 V beta and 13 J beta primers. Assay used: immunoSEQ multiplex PCR; TCRdb lists only in-frame clones, some missing. The data hold about 50,000 clones, with about 89% observed a single time. The chain combines TRBV11-3 with TRBJ2-1; 9 bases fit TRBD2. The sample was blood, taken after dendritic cell vaccination. The clonotype was recovered from a human donor with glioblastoma. The CDR3 DNA is TGTGCCAGCAGCTTCGGACTAGCGAGTGAGCAGTTCTTC. It encodes CASSFGLASEQFF.